The clone carrying this T cell receptor beta chain was seen just once. The sample comes from a study of blood T cell repertoires in COVID-19. Measured with immunoSEQ multiplex PCR; TCRdb has only the in-frame clones, and not every one. This table holds about 270,000 clones, 75% to 95% found once. This CDR3 contains 15 residues. Trimming removed 5 bases from V and 4 bases from J, with 17 bases in between. Looked up from germline, CDR1 is MNHEY and CDR2 is SMNVEV (reference sequence). The receptor's source is a person aged 18 to 35 with COVID-19, enrolled during active disease. Sequenced sample: peripheral blood. The chain uses TRBV27 and TRBJ1-2; possible D gene TRBD1, 6 bases. Written as DNA, the CDR3 is TGTGCCAGCAGTCAGGGGCCGACTAGCCCCTATGGCTACACCTTC. The encoded protein is CASSQGPTSPYGYTF.